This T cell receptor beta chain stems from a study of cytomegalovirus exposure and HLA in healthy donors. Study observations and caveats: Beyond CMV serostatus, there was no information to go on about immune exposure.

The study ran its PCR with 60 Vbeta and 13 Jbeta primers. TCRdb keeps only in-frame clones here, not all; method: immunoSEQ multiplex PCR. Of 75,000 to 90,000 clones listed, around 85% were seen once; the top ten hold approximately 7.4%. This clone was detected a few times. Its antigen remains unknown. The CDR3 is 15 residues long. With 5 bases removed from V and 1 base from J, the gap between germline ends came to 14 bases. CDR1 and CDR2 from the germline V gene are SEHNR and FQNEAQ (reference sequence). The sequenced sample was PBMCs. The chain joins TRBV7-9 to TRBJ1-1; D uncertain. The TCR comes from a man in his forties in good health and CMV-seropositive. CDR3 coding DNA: TGTGCCAGCAGCCCGCGGGCGGGGTCGAACACTGAAGCTTTCTTT. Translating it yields CASSPRAGSNTEAFF.